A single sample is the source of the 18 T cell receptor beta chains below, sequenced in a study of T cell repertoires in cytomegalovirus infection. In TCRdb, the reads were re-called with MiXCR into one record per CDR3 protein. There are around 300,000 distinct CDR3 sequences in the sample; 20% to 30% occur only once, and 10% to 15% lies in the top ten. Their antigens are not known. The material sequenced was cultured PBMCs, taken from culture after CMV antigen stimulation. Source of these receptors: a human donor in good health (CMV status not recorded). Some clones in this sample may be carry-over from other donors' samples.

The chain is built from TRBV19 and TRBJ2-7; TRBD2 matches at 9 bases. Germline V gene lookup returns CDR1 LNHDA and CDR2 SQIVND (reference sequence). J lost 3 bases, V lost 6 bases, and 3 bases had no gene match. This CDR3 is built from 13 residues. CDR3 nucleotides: TGTGCCAGTAGGACGACTAGCGGCTACGAGCAGTACTTC. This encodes CASRTTSGYEQYF.

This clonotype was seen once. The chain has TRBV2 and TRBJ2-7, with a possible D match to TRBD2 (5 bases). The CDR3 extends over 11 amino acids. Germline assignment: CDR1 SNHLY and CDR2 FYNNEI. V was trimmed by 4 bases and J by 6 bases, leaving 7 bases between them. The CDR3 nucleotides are TGTGCCAGCAGTGTTGGACTCGAGCAGTACTTC. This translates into CASSVGLEQYF.

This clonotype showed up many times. Here the CDR3 reads CASSPKIEQFF. The CDR3 DNA reads as TGTGCCAGCAGCCCAAAAATTGAGCAGTTCTTC. The chain has TRBV7-2 and TRBJ2-1; no clear D. Germline lookup yields CDR1 SGHTA and CDR2 FQGNSA. Trimming left V 5 bases short and J 9 bases short, with 8 bases between. This CDR3 is built from 11 residues. Full variable domain (rest looked up from reference TRBV7-2 and TRBJ2-1): GAGVSQSPSNKVTEKGKDVELRCDPISGHTALYWYRQSLGQGLEFLIYFQGNSAPDKSGLPSDRFSAERTGGSVSTLTIQRTQQEDSAVYLCASSPKIEQFFGPGTRLTVL.

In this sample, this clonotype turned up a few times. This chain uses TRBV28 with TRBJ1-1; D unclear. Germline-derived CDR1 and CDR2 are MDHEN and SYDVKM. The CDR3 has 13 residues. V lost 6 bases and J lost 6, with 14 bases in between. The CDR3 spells CASSPPKSAEAFF. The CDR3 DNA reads TGTGCCAGCAGCCCCCCCAAGTCCGCTGAAGCTTTCTTT.

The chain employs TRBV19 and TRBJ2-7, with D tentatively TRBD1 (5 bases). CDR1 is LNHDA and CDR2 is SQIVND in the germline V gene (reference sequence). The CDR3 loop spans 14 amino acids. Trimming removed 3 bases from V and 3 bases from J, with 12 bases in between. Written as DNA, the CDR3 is TGTGCCAGTAGTATCGGATCAGGGAACTACGAGCAGTACTTC. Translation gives CASSIGSGNYEQYF.

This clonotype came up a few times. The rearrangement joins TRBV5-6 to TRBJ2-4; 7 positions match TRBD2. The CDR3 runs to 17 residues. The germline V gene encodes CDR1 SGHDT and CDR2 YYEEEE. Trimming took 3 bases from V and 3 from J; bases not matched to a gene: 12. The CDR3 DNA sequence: TGTGCCAGCAGCTACCGGAGCGCGGGAGCGGGCAAAAACATTCAGTACTTC. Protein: CASSYRSAGAGKNIQYF.

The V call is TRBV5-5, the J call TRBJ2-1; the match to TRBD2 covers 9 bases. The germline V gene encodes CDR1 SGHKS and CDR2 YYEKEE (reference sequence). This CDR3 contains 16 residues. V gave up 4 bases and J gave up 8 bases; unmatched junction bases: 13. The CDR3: CASSPWVAGVPHEQFF. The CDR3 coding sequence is TGTGCCAGCAGCCCGTGGGTAGCGGGAGTCCCCCATGAGCAGTTCTTC.

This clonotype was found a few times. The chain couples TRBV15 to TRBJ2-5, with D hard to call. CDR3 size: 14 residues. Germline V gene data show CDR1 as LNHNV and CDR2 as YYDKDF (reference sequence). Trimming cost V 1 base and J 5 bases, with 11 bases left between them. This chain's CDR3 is CATSRGVGHETQYF. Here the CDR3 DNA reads TGTGCCACCAGCAGAGGTGTGGGTCACGAGACCCAGTACTTC. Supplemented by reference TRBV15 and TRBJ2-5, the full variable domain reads DAMVIQNPRYQVTQFGKPVTLSCSQTLNHNVMYWYQQKSSQAPKLLFHYYDKDFNNEADTPDNFQSRRPNTSFCFLDIRSPGLGDTAMYLCATSRGVGHETQYFGPGTRLLVL.

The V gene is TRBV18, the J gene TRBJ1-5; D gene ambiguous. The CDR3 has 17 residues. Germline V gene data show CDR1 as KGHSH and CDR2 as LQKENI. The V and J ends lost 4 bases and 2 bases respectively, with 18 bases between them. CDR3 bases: TGTGCCAGCTCACGCACCGGGCCATCAGGAGGCAATCAGCCCCAGCATTTT. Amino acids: CASSRTGPSGGNQPQHF. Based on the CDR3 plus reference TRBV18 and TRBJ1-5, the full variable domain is NAGVMQNPRHLVRRRGQEARLRCSPMKGHSHVYWYRQLPEEGLKFMVYLQKENIIDESGMPKERFSAEFPKEGPSILRIQQVVRGDSAAYFCASSRTGPSGGNQPQHFGDGTRLSIL.

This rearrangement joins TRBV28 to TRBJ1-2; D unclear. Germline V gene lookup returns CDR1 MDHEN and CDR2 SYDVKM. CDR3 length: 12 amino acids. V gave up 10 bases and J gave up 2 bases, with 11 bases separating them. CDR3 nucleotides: TGTGCCACCGGAAGCAAGAACTATGGCTACACCTTC. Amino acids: CATGSKNYGYTF.

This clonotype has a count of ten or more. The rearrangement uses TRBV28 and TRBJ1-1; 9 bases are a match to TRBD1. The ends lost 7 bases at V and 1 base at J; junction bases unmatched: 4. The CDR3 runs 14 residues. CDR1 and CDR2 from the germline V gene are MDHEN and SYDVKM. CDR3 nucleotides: TGTGCCAGCACACAGGGGGCTCCGAACACTGAAGCTTTCTTT. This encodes CASTQGAPNTEAFF.

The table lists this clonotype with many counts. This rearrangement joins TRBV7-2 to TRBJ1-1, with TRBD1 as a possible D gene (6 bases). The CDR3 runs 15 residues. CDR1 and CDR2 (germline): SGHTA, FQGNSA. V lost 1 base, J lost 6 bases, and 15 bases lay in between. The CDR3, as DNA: TGTGCCAGCAGCTTAGTGGGGGCGCGTTTGTCTGAAGCTTTCTTT. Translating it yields CASSLVGARLSEAFF.

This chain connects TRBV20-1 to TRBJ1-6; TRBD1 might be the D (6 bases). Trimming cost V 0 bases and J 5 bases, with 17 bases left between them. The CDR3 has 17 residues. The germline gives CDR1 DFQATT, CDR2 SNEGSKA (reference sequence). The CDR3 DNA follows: TGCAGTGCTAGAGATAGGCGCGGTGCAGGGGATAATTCACCCCTCCACTTT. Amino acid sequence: CSARDRRGAGDNSPLHF.

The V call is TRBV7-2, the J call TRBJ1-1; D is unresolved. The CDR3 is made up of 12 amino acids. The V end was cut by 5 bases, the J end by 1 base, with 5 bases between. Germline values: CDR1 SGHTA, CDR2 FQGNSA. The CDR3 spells CASSHGNTEAFF. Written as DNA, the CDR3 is TGTGCCAGCAGCCATGGGAACACTGAAGCTTTCTTT. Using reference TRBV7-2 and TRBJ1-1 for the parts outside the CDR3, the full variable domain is GAGVSQSPSNKVTEKGKDVELRCDPISGHTALYWYRQSLGQGLEFLIYFQGNSAPDKSGLPSDRFSAERTGGSVSTLTIQRTQQEDSAVYLCASSHGNTEAFFGQGTRLTVV.

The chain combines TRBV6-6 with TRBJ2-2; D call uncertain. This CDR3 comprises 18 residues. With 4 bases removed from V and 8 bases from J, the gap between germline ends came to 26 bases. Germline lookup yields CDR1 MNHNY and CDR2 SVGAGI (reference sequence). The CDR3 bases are TGTGCCAGCAGTTCCGTGACACAACCGGGCCCCTTCCCGGGGGAGCTGTTTTTT. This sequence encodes CASSSVTQPGPFPGELFF.

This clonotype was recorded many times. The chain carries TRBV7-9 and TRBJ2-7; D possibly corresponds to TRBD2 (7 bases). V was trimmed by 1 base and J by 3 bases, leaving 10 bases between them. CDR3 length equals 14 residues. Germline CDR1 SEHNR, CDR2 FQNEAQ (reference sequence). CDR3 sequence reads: CASSLDGGHYEQYF. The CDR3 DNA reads TGTGCCAGCAGCTTAGACGGGGGGCACTACGAGCAGTACTTC. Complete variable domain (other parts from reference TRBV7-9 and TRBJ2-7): DTGVSQNPRHKITKRGQNVTFRCDPISEHNRLYWYRQTLGQGPEFLTYFQNEAQLEKSRLLSDRFSAERPKGSFSTLEIQRTEQGDSAMYLCASSLDGGHYEQYFGPGTRLTVT.

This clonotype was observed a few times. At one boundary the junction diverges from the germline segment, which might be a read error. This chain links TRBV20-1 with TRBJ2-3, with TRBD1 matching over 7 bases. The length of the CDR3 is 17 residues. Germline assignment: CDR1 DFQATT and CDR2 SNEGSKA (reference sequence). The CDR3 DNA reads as TGCAGTGCTAGCCCTCCCTCCGGGACAGTAAGCACTGATACGCAGTATTTT. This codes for CSASPPSGTVSTDTQYF.

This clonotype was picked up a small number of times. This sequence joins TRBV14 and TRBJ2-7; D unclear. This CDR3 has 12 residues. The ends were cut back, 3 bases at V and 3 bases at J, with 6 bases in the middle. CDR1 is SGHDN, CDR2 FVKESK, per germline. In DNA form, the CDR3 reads TGTGCCAGCAGCCATAGCAGCTACGAGCAGTACTTC. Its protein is CASSHSSYEQYF.